This section outlines one T cell receptor (beta chain) sequence together with its context. This clonotype was found many times. Which antigen it targets is not known. Base qualities were left out, and no much larger clone turns up one base away. As encoded in the germline V gene, CDR1 is SGHTS while CDR2 is YDEGEE. Inclusive of the bounding cysteine and phenylalanine, the CDR3 is 11 residues long. The CDR3 DNA has 33 bases and is translated from base 1. Deletion took 0 bases off V and 8 bases off J, with a span of 5 bases between the germline ends. This sample is part of a study of T cells after yellow fever vaccination (dated by TCRdb to about 2019). About the investigation overall: The SMART-Seq v4 Ultra Low Input RNA kit was used to prepare libraries from fractions with low cell numbers. Bulk TCR alpha and beta repertoires were sequenced longitudinally to track T-cell clones before and after primary and booster YFV17D yellow fever vaccination. Blood was collected at multiple timepoints before and after primary and secondary immunization, and bulk PBMC replicates and cell subsets were isolated. Two healthy male donors, one aged 18 to 30 and one aged 30 to 40 years, made up the cohort. The study at large found these results: Computational filtering was required because FACS-sorted repertoires could contain abundant contaminating clonotypes from the bulk population. After the booster, most of the clones that had expanded following primary vaccination were detected again (roughly 97% of CD4 and roughly 90% of CD8), which suggests that memory was broadly maintained. A small share of clonotypes occurred in both CD4 and CD8 compartments, likely arising from convergent recombination. The study included only two donors, which limits how far the findings can be generalized. Compared with the primary T-cell response, the secondary T-cell response was weaker but faster, peaking on day 5 rather than day 15.

TCR cDNA was synthesized by 5'RACE template switching, which introduced a universal primer site and unique molecular identifiers. Priming for cDNA synthesis came from both the TCR alpha and TCR beta constant segments. Two PCR steps were used to amplify libraries, with sample barcodes and sequencing adapters being added in the second step. Libraries were sequenced on Illumina HiSeq 2500 (2x100 bp) or NovaSeq (2x150 bp). The authors' pipeline ran thus. MIGEC was used to demultiplex reads and collapse the reads into UMI consensus sequences, and MiXCR was used for V(D)J alignment. Using edgeR on replicate PBMC samples, clonotypes were called vaccine-responding if FDR was below 0.01 and the log2 fold change was above 5 up to day 15. CD4 or CD8 identity was assigned to each bulk clonotype according to whether the clonotype was present at higher abundance in the sequenced CD4 repertoire or the sequenced CD8 repertoire. TCRdb ran its own pipeline on the public reads, namely fastp trimming at Q25 and MiXCR clone calling, and kept in-frame beta chains. Rows are combined by CDR3 protein, so each entry shows the most common genes and DNA. It is TCRdb's table, rather than the study itself, that gives the V and J calls and clone size. This sample holds 110,000 to 150,000 distinct CDR3 sequences; roughly 6.7% were observed only once. The ten largest clones add up to more than 0.6% of the sample.

This sample's treatment or condition label indicates: live attenuated yellow fever vaccine strain. PBMCs were isolated from peripheral blood using a standard Ficoll-Paque protocol. Dynabeads CD4 and CD8 positive selection kits were used to isolate CD4 and CD8 T-cell fractions. RNA was extracted with TriZol from bulk PBMCs, CD4 and CD8 fractions, and dextramer-positive and dextramer-negative fractions. The V and J genes are TRBV5-8 and TRBJ1-1; no D segment can be confidently identified. This TCR was recovered from a young man who received the YFV17D yellow fever vaccine. The sample was CD4+ T cells sorted from PBMCs, taken 10 days after the yellow fever booster vaccination. CDR3 loop: CASSLEVEAFF. The nucleotide sequence reads as follows: TGTGCCAGCAGCTTGGAGGTAGAAGCTTTCTTT. The reference TRBV5-8 and TRBJ1-1 proteins fill in what lies around the CDR3, so the full variable domain reads EAGVTQSPTHLIKTRGQQATLRCSPISGHTSVYWYQQALGLGLQFLLWYDEGEERNRGNFPPRFSGRQFPNYSSELNVNALELEDSALYLCASSLEVEAFFGQGTRLTVV.